A single sample gave rise to the 23 T cell receptor beta chains below, sequenced in a study of T cell responses to AZD1222 COVID-19 vaccine. The protocol was immunoSEQ multiplex PCR, while the TCRdb copy is restricted to in-frame clones and leaves out a portion. This sample has about 130,000 clones; about 91% occur once, and the top ten carry around 2.8%. Sequenced material: peripheral blood, taken on day 0 of AZD1222 vaccination. The origin of the receptors is an adult in good health.

This sequence joins TRBV9 and TRBJ2-5; no clear D gene. Germline assignment: CDR1 SGDLS and CDR2 YYNGEE. The CDR3 consists of 14 residues. Trimming left V 4 bases short and J 4 bases short, with 14 bases between. For the CDR3, the DNA is TGTGCCAGCAGCCCACGACGGGCGATAGAGACCCAGTACTTC. Protein sequence: CASSPRRAIETQYF.

The genes are TRBV5-4 and TRBJ1-2; the match to TRBD1 covers 8 bases. V shed 0 bases and J 5 bases; nucleotides not matched to a gene: 3. This CDR3 region has 14 residues. CDR1 and CDR2 from the germline V gene are SGHNT and YYREEE (reference sequence). This chain's CDR3 is CASSLGDRSYGYTF. As DNA, the CDR3 is TGTGCCAGCAGCTTGGGGGACAGGTCTTATGGCTACACCTTC.

The chain joins TRBV10-1 to TRBJ1-1; D is uncertain. In germline, CDR1 is WNHNN, CDR2 SYGVQD (reference sequence). The CDR3 spans 13 residues. V lost 7 bases to trimming and J lost 1 base, with 10 bases between them. This CDR3 reads CASKLRENTEAFF. The CDR3 coding sequence is TGCGCCAGCAAGCTCAGAGAGAACACTGAAGCTTTCTTT.

This clone has just one count. The chain recombines TRBV18 with TRBJ2-2, with 7 bases fitting TRBD2. This CDR3 spans 15 amino acids. Germline V gene data show CDR1 as KGHSH and CDR2 as LQKENI. V shed 2 bases, J shed 3 bases, and the junction held 3 bases outside the gene matches. The CDR3 DNA sequence: TGTGCCAGCTCACCAAGGCGGGAGTACACCGGGGAGCTGTTTTTT. Residues: CASSPRREYTGELFF. The full variable domain, with the rest looked up from reference TRBV18 and TRBJ2-2, is NAGVMQNPRHLVRRRGQEARLRCSPMKGHSHVYWYRQLPEEGLKFMVYLQKENIIDESGMPKERFSAEFPKEGPSILRIQQVVRGDSAAYFCASSPRREYTGELFFGEGSRLTVL.

The chain combines TRBV7-2 with TRBJ1-4; tentatively, D is TRBD1 (6 bases). Germline V gene data show CDR1 as SGHTA and CDR2 as FQGNSA. The V and J ends lost 0 bases and 8 bases respectively, with 10 bases between them. The CDR3 runs 14 residues. The CDR3 DNA reads as TGTGCCAGCAGCTTAGCAGGGGGAAAGGAAAAACTGTTTTTT. Protein product: CASSLAGGKEKLFF.

The rearrangement joins TRBV18 to TRBJ1-5, with TRBD1 matching 7 bases. This CDR3 is 13 amino acids long. Trimming cost V 3 bases and J 6 bases; bases outside gene matches: 2. Germline V gene sequence: CDR1 KGHSH, CDR2 LQKENI. In nucleotides, the CDR3 is TGTGCCAGCTCACCGACAGGGCCTCAGCCCCAGCATTTT. Translated: CASSPTGPQPQHF.

V is TRBV11-3 and J is TRBJ2-2, with D perhaps TRBD2 (6 bases). Trimming pared 2 bases from V and 8 bases from J, leaving 9 bases between. The CDR3 is 13 residues long. CDR1 is SGHNT and CDR2 is YENEEA in the germline V gene. DNA of the CDR3: TGTGCCAGCAGCTTAAACGGGAGAGGGGAGCTGTTTTTT. Translated: CASSLNGRGELFF.

The gene calls are TRBV29-1 and TRBJ2-7; D uncertain. Germline CDR1 and CDR2: SQVTM and ANQGSEA. This CDR3 has 13 residues. V was pared by 6 bases and J by 0 bases, with 12 bases between. The CDR3 bases are TGCAGCGTGTCAAGGACCGCCTCCTACGAGCAGTACTTC. Protein product: CSVSRTASYEQYF.

The chain is built from TRBV10-3 and TRBJ1-1; 9 bases match TRBD1. Trimming took 11 bases from V and 7 from J; bases not matched to a gene: 11. The CDR3 contains 13 residues. The germline CDR1 and CDR2 sequences are ENHRY and SYGVKD. The CDR3 here is CASSLEGQGEAFF. In nucleotides, the CDR3 is TGTGCCTCCAGCCTGGAGGGACAGGGTGAAGCTTTCTTT.

The table lists this clone with a count of one. The chain is built from TRBV29-1 and TRBJ1-2; tentatively, D is TRBD1 (5 bases). The length of the CDR3 is 11 residues. Per the germline V gene, CDR1 is SQVTM and CDR2 is ANQGSEA. Deletions cut 4 bases from V and 6 bases from J, with 9 bases between. The CDR3 nucleotides read TGCAGCGTTGTTTTGGGGGATGGCTACACCTTC. Translating it yields CSVVLGDGYTF.

In this sample, this clone turned up once. V usage is TRBV25-1 and J usage is TRBJ1-2; the match to TRBD1 covers 9 bases. This CDR3 has 14 residues. In germline, CDR1 is MGHDK, CDR2 SYGVNS. The trim removed 6 bases at V and 0 bases at J, leaving 2 bases unmatched. The CDR3 DNA follows: TGTGCCAGCAGGGGGACAGGGACTAACTATGGCTACACCTTC. Its translation is CASRGTGTNYGYTF.

The CDR3 sequence is CASSQGVNTEAFF. For the CDR3, the DNA is TGTGCCAGCTCCCAAGGAGTGAACACTGAAGCTTTCTTT. The chain couples TRBV18 to TRBJ1-1; D unclear. The germline V and J ends were trimmed by 6 bases and 0 bases, with 8 bases remaining between them. The CDR3 is made up of 13 amino acids. Germline assignment: CDR1 KGHSH and CDR2 LQKENI.

J is TRBJ2-7 and V is TRBV7-8; a possible D gene is TRBD1 (5 bases). V dropped 3 bases and J dropped 4 bases, with 10 bases sitting between them. The CDR3 has 13 amino acids. Germline assignment: CDR1 SGHVS and CDR2 FQNEAQ. The CDR3 nucleotides are TGTGCCAGCAGCTTCGGTAGGGGTTACGAGCAGTACTTC. This codes for CASSFGRGYEQYF.

This clone was seen only once. The chain couples TRBV7-8 to TRBJ2-7; D remains ambiguous. The CDR3 sequence is 17 residues long. V lost 5 bases and J lost 3, with 23 bases in between. CDR1 is SGHVS, CDR2 FQNEAQ, per germline. The CDR3 DNA reads TGTGCCAGCAGCCCTCCGGGTAGGGCATTCAGTAGCTACGAGCAGTACTTC. Its protein is CASSPPGRAFSSYEQYF.

The J gene is TRBJ1-2, the V gene TRBV6-5; D is possibly TRBD1 (6 bases). Looked up from germline, CDR1 is MNHEY and CDR2 is SVGAGI. The CDR3 is 12 residues long. Trimming left V 6 bases short and J 4 bases short, with 9 bases between. CDR3 loop: CASRTGSYGYTF. The DNA of the CDR3 is TGTGCCAGCAGGACAGGAAGCTATGGCTACACCTTC.

This chain connects TRBV5-6 to TRBJ1-1, with D maybe TRBD1 (5 bases). This CDR3 comprises 15 residues. Trimming removed 2 bases from V and 1 base from J, with 12 bases in between. Germline-derived CDR1 and CDR2 are SGHDT and YYEEEE. The CDR3 is CASSFWGFENTEAFF. As DNA, the CDR3 is TGTGCCAGCAGCTTTTGGGGGTTTGAGAACACTGAAGCTTTCTTT. The full variable domain, its missing parts supplied by reference TRBV5-6 and TRBJ1-1, is DAGVTQSPTHLIKTRGQQVTLRCSPKSGHDTVSWYQQALGQGPQFIFQYYEEEERQRGNFPDRFSGHQFPNYSSELNVNALLLGDSALYLCASSFWGFENTEAFFGQGTRLTVV.

The chain has TRBV19 and TRBJ2-2; no clear D gene. The CDR3 totals 13 residues. Germline V gene data show CDR1 as LNHDA and CDR2 as SQIVND (reference sequence). V gave up 3 bases and J gave up 1 base, with 3 bases separating them. This CDR3 reads CASSILNTGELFF. CDR3 in DNA: TGTGCCAGTAGTATTTTGAACACCGGGGAGCTGTTTTTT.

V is TRBV12-3 or TRBV12-4 and J is TRBJ2-7, with 10 bases fitting TRBD2. With V trimmed by 8 bases and J by 5 bases, 6 bases remained unmatched. There are 13 residues in the CDR3. CDR3 loop: CASRTSGMDEQYF. CDR3 nucleotide sequence: TGTGCCAGCCGGACTAGCGGAATGGACGAGCAGTACTTC.

The chain joins TRBV29-1 to TRBJ1-3, with D hard to call. CDR1 is SQVTM, CDR2 ANQGSEA, per germline. Trimming removed 5 bases from V and 4 bases from J, with 12 bases in between. This CDR3 region has 13 residues. The CDR3 sequence is CSVRIAGGNTIYF. CDR3 in DNA: TGCAGCGTTAGGATCGCAGGAGGAAACACCATATATTTT.

V and J are TRBV5-1 and TRBJ2-7; D unclear. CDR1 is SGHRS, CDR2 YFSETQ, per germline. Trimming took off 2 bases at V and 1 base at J, with 10 bases between the two ends. CDR3 size: 14 residues. CDR3 amino acids: CASSFGGNSYEQYF. As DNA, the CDR3 is TGCGCCAGCAGCTTCGGCGGTAATTCCTACGAGCAGTACTTC.

The rearrangement links TRBV2 to TRBJ2-7; D not resolved. The V end was cut by 2 bases, the J end by 0 bases, with 8 bases between. From germline, CDR1 is SNHLY and CDR2 FYNNEI. The CDR3 runs to 14 residues. CDR3 sequence (DNA): TGTGCCAGCAGTGAATCGGAAAGCTCCTACGAGCAGTACTTC. It encodes CASSESESSYEQYF.

This chain links TRBV24-1 with TRBJ1-4, with 9 bases fitting TRBD1. Unmatched junction bases numbered 6, after V lost 4 bases and J lost 7 bases. Germline loops: CDR1 KGHDR, CDR2 SFDVKD. The CDR3 is 15 amino acids. The CDR3 DNA reads TGTGCCACCAGTGACAATGACAGGGGGGGTGAAAAACTGTTTTTT. Protein: CATSDNDRGGEKLFF.

This clone was recorded only once. The chain joins TRBV2 to TRBJ1-3; D not certain. The CDR3 consists of 15 residues. Trimming pared 6 bases from V and 0 bases from J, leaving 12 bases between. Germline CDR1 reads SNHLY; CDR2 reads FYNNEI. This chain's CDR3 is CASSIDRLSGNTIYF. In nucleotides, the CDR3 is TGTGCCAGCAGCATAGACCGGCTCTCTGGAAACACCATATATTTT.